Listed below are T cell receptor beta chains from one sample, sequenced in a study of blood T cells in healthy people across ages. TCRdb re-called the 5' RACE reads with MiXCR, one entry per CDR3 protein. This sample carries around 1.1 million distinct CDR3 sequences, around two fifths of them seen once, and the ten largest clones take roughly 14%. The source material was blood. Source of these receptors: a man between 18 and 35 years old in good health. CDR3s include the opening cysteine and the closing phenylalanine or tryptophan. A D gene is named only where the DNA matches it firmly. Some rows mark clone size as missing; the rest say once, few, many or name a class of expanded clone.

len,d_gene,abundance,j_gene,v_gene,CDR3aa,CDR3nt
15,TRBD1,NA,TRBJ1-4,TRBV4-3,CASRDRDRPNEKLFF,TGCGCCAGCAGAGATAGGGACAGGCCTAATGAAAAACTGTTTTTT
18,TRBD1,few,TRBJ1-3,TRBV7-9,CASSLGRTGTVMGNTIYF,TGTGCCAGCAGCTTAGGGAGAACCGGGACAGTGATGGGAAACACCATATATTTT
14,NA,few,TRBJ1-1,TRBV7-2,CASSRTALGTEAFF,TGTGCCAGTAGCCGGACAGCTTTGGGCACTGAAGCTTTCTTT
15,NA,NA,TRBJ2-5,TRBV29-1,CSVEGRGRTQETQYF,TGCAGCGTTGAAGGTCGAGGCAGAACCCAAGAGACCCAGTACTTC
13,NA,few,TRBJ2-7,TRBV7-2,CASTPLDGYEQYF,TGTGCCAGCACCCCCTTAGATGGTTACGAGCAGTACTTC
15,TRBD1,NA,TRBJ2-7,TRBV19,CASRRQGDPYNEQYF,TGTGCCAGCCGGCGACAGGGTGATCCCTACAATGAGCAGTACTTC
13,NA,few,TRBJ1-4,TRBV28,CASRPTGSEKLFF,TGTGCCAGCAGACCAACAGGGAGCGAAAAACTGTTTTTT
17,TRBD2,few,TRBJ2-3,TRBV6-6,CASRPPGVAGTTDTQYF,TGTGCCAGCAGACCCCCCGGGGTAGCGGGGACCACAGATACGCAGTATTTT
18,NA,few,TRBJ2-6,TRBV27,CASSLLSGEGFGANVLTF,TGTGCCAGCAGTTTATTATCAGGGGAGGGCTTTGGGGCCAACGTCCTGACTTTC
14,NA,few,TRBJ1-5,TRBV7-3,CAERPGGCNQPQHF,TGTGCAGAACGACCGGGGGGCTGCAATCAGCCCCAGCATTTT
16,NA,NA,TRBJ2-7,TRBV20-1,CSATDGGSLSYNEQYF,TGCAGTGCTACGGACGGTGGGTCCCTTTCCTACAATGAGCAGTACTTC
19,TRBD2,NA,TRBJ2-1,TRBV20-1,CSANPWGSGAVSSYNEQFF,TGCAGTGCTAACCCTTGGGGTAGCGGGGCCGTAAGCTCCTACAATGAGCAGTTCTTC